The rows below give T cell receptor beta chains drawn from one sample of a study of shared clonotypes between healthy human individuals. Measured with immunoSEQ multiplex PCR; TCRdb has only the in-frame clones, and not every one. Seen here are around 940,000 clones, over 60% observed once, and the top ten hold nearly 1.5%. Input material: memory CD4+ T cells sorted from blood. All receptors derive from a man aged 18 to 35 in good health. The CDR3 runs from the conserved cysteine through the conserved F or W. Fields, in order: D gene, V gene, J gene, clone size, CDR3 protein, CDR3 DNA. The D gene is left open where the match is weak. Clone size is shown for a subset of rows, as once, few, many or a class of expanded clone.

d_gene: -; v_gene: TRBV6-6; j_gene: TRBJ2-6; abundance: -; CDR3aa: CASSPLGGSGANVLTF; CDR3nt: TGTGCCAGCAGTCCCCTAGGGGGCTCTGGGGCCAACGTCCTGACTTTC
d_gene: -; v_gene: TRBV2; j_gene: TRBJ2-2; abundance: many; CDR3aa: CASRGRDTGELFF; CDR3nt: TGTGCCAGCAGGGGTAGAGACACCGGGGAGCTGTTTTTT
d_gene: TRBD2; v_gene: TRBV11-3; j_gene: TRBJ2-2; abundance: -; CDR3aa: CASSLGREGRTGELFF; CDR3nt: TGTGCCAGCAGCTTAGGGCGGGAGGGACGCACCGGGGAGCTGTTTTTT
d_gene: -; v_gene: TRBV27; j_gene: TRBJ1-2; abundance: -; CDR3aa: CASSYPPGLHYTF; CDR3nt: TGTGCCAGCAGTTACCCCCCCGGGTTGCACTACACCTTC
d_gene: -; v_gene: TRBV9; j_gene: TRBJ1-2; abundance: -; CDR3aa: CASSVDSGTYGYTF; CDR3nt: TGTGCCAGCAGCGTAGATTCAGGAACCTATGGCTACACCTTC
d_gene: -; v_gene: TRBV7-2; j_gene: TRBJ1-5; abundance: -; CDR3aa: CASSQPGNSNQPQHF; CDR3nt: TGTGCCAGCAGCCAGCCAGGGAATAGCAATCAGCCCCAGCATTTT
d_gene: TRBD2; v_gene: TRBV10-3; j_gene: TRBJ2-7; abundance: -; CDR3aa: CAISEPVAGVNEQYF; CDR3nt: TGTGCCATCAGTGAGCCCGTAGCGGGGGTAAACGAGCAGTACTTC
d_gene: -; v_gene: TRBV21-1; j_gene: TRBJ2-7; abundance: few; CDR3aa: CAPSPHRVVSYEQYF; CDR3nt: TGTGCCCCCTCACCCCACAGAGTCGTATCCTACGAGCAGTACTTC
d_gene: TRBD2; v_gene: TRBV7-2; j_gene: TRBJ2-5; abundance: few; CDR3aa: CASSIGVAGGFGETQYF; CDR3nt: TGTGCCAGCAGCATAGGGGTGGCGGGAGGGTTTGGGGAGACCCAGTACTTC
d_gene: TRBD1; v_gene: TRBV6-5; j_gene: TRBJ2-2; abundance: -; CDR3aa: CASRSRGTGELFF; CDR3nt: TGTGCCAGCAGATCCAGGGGGACCGGGGAGCTGTTTTTT
d_gene: -; v_gene: TRBV6-5; j_gene: TRBJ2-3; abundance: -; CDR3aa: CASSYSVGSSTDTQYF; CDR3nt: TGTGCCAGCAGTTACTCGGTGGGAAGTAGCACAGATACGCAGTATTTT
d_gene: TRBD2; v_gene: TRBV18; j_gene: TRBJ2-3; abundance: -; CDR3aa: CASSQRAGSTDTQYF; CDR3nt: TGTGCCAGCTCACAAAGAGCGGGGAGCACAGATACGCAGTATTTT
d_gene: -; v_gene: TRBV4-1; j_gene: TRBJ2-7; abundance: -; CDR3aa: CASSQDYLQAFIYGEQYF; CDR3nt: TGCGCCAGCAGCCAAGATTATCTGCAGGCCTTCATCTATGGTGAGCAGTACTTC
d_gene: -; v_gene: TRBV7-2; j_gene: TRBJ1-4; abundance: few; CDR3aa: CASSLEVLGSSGEKLFF; CDR3nt: TGTGCCAGCAGCTTAGAAGTCTTAGGGAGTTCGGGGGAAAAACTGTTTTTT
d_gene: -; v_gene: TRBV6-1; j_gene: TRBJ2-1; abundance: -; CDR3aa: CASSRSDPYNEQFF; CDR3nt: TGTGCCAGCAGTCGCAGTGACCCATACAATGAGCAGTTCTTC
d_gene: -; v_gene: TRBV28; j_gene: TRBJ1-5; abundance: -; CDR3aa: CASSLGLDDQPQHF; CDR3nt: TGTGCCAGCAGTTTAGGGTTGGATGATCAGCCCCAGCATTTT
d_gene: TRBD2; v_gene: TRBV10-2; j_gene: TRBJ2-7; abundance: -; CDR3aa: CASSEEGSGRAGSEQYF; CDR3nt: TGCGCCAGCAGTGAGGAGGGTAGCGGGAGGGCCGGGAGCGAGCAGTACTTC
d_gene: TRBD2; v_gene: TRBV14; j_gene: TRBJ2-1; abundance: -; CDR3aa: CASSQVISSGRDSNEQFF; CDR3nt: TGTGCCAGCAGCCAAGTTATTAGTAGCGGGAGGGATAGCAATGAGCAGTTCTTC
d_gene: -; v_gene: TRBV4-1; j_gene: TRBJ1-6; abundance: -; CDR3aa: CASSQDTQLNSPLHF; CDR3nt: TGCGCCAGCAGCCAAGACACACAGCTAAATTCACCCCTCCACTTT
d_gene: TRBD1; v_gene: TRBV15; j_gene: TRBJ1-5; abundance: -; CDR3aa: CATRQDRGPHQPQHF; CDR3nt: TGTGCCACGCGTCAGGACAGGGGGCCGCATCAGCCCCAGCATTTT
d_gene: -; v_gene: TRBV9; j_gene: TRBJ2-1; abundance: -; CDR3aa: CASSVFSQGGYNEQFF; CDR3nt: TGTGCCAGCAGCGTATTCTCTCAGGGGGGCTACAATGAGCAGTTCTTC
d_gene: -; v_gene: TRBV28; j_gene: TRBJ2-7; abundance: -; CDR3aa: CASIGGGRGEQYF; CDR3nt: TGTGCCAGCATAGGGGGGGGTCGCGGCGAGCAGTACTTC
d_gene: -; v_gene: TRBV7-2; j_gene: TRBJ1-5; abundance: once; CDR3aa: CASSLTASNQPQHF; CDR3nt: TGTGCCAGCAGCTTGACAGCAAGCAATCAGCCCCAGCATTTT
d_gene: -; v_gene: TRBV11-2; j_gene: TRBJ2-6; abundance: -; CDR3aa: CASRLNGANVLTF; CDR3nt: TGTGCCAGCAGGCTAAATGGGGCCAACGTCCTGACTTTC
d_gene: -; v_gene: TRBV7-9; j_gene: TRBJ1-2; abundance: -; CDR3aa: CASSQQGLGGYTF; CDR3nt: TGTGCCAGCAGCCAACAGGGACTGGGAGGCTACACCTTC
d_gene: -; v_gene: TRBV2; j_gene: TRBJ2-5; abundance: -; CDR3aa: CASSERGEVGVTQYF; CDR3nt: TGTGCCAGCAGTGAGAGGGGGGAAGTTGGTGTGACCCAGTACTTC
d_gene: -; v_gene: TRBV4-1; j_gene: TRBJ1-4; abundance: -; CDR3aa: CASSQDISGRLVYEKLFF; CDR3nt: TGCGCCAGCAGCCAAGATATATCGGGGAGGTTGGTCTATGAAAAACTGTTTTTT
d_gene: -; v_gene: TRBV5-5; j_gene: TRBJ1-2; abundance: -; CDR3aa: CASSRAFQEGSGYTF; CDR3nt: TGTGCCAGCAGCCGGGCTTTCCAGGAAGGTAGTGGCTACACCTTC
d_gene: -; v_gene: TRBV29-1; j_gene: TRBJ2-7; abundance: -; CDR3aa: CSVGVVSYEQYF; CDR3nt: TGCAGCGTTGGGGTCGTCTCCTACGAGCAGTACTTC
d_gene: -; v_gene: TRBV5-6; j_gene: TRBJ1-5; abundance: once; CDR3aa: CASSFAPEQPQHF; CDR3nt: TGTGCCAGCAGCTTCGCCCCGGAACAGCCCCAGCATTTT
d_gene: TRBD1; v_gene: TRBV5-1; j_gene: TRBJ2-7; abundance: few; CDR3aa: CASSFDRVLINEQYF; CDR3nt: TGCGCCAGCAGCTTTGACAGGGTTCTCATCAACGAGCAGTACTTC
d_gene: TRBD2; v_gene: TRBV29-1; j_gene: TRBJ2-1; abundance: many; CDR3aa: CSVASGYSYNEQFF; CDR3nt: TGCAGCGTTGCTAGCGGATACTCCTACAATGAGCAGTTCTTC
d_gene: -; v_gene: TRBV7-2; j_gene: TRBJ2-1; abundance: -; CDR3aa: CASSLVHEQFF; CDR3nt: TGTGCCAGCAGCTTAGTTCATGAGCAGTTCTTC
d_gene: -; v_gene: TRBV2; j_gene: TRBJ1-3; abundance: few; CDR3aa: CASRDSSGNTIYF; CDR3nt: TGTGCCAGCAGGGACAGCTCTGGAAACACCATATATTTT
d_gene: TRBD1; v_gene: TRBV5-1; j_gene: TRBJ2-1; abundance: -; CDR3aa: CASSSSPRDSRYNEQFF; CDR3nt: TGCGCCAGCAGCTCGTCCCCCCGGGACAGTCGGTACAATGAGCAGTTCTTC
d_gene: TRBD2; v_gene: TRBV5-6; j_gene: TRBJ2-1; abundance: many; CDR3aa: CASSSRATSGRNEQFF; CDR3nt: TGTGCCAGCAGCTCCCGGGCGACTAGCGGACGCAATGAGCAGTTCTTC
d_gene: TRBD2; v_gene: TRBV5-1; j_gene: TRBJ2-7; abundance: -; CDR3aa: CASGQPGRERNEQYF; CDR3nt: TGCGCCAGCGGCCAACCGGGGCGGGAGAGGAACGAGCAGTACTTC
d_gene: TRBD1; v_gene: TRBV7-6; j_gene: TRBJ2-7; abundance: -; CDR3aa: CASSPGGTGAHEQYF; CDR3nt: TGTGCCAGCAGCCCCGGTGGGACAGGGGCCCACGAGCAGTACTTC
d_gene: TRBD1; v_gene: TRBV10-2; j_gene: TRBJ1-5; abundance: -; CDR3aa: CASSDFDRVGNQPQHF; CDR3nt: TGCGCCAGCAGTGATTTCGACAGGGTTGGCAATCAGCCCCAGCATTTT
d_gene: -; v_gene: TRBV7-6; j_gene: TRBJ2-2; abundance: -; CDR3aa: CASSLRLTGELFF; CDR3nt: TGTGCCAGCAGCTTACGGCTCACCGGGGAGCTGTTTTTT
d_gene: -; v_gene: TRBV28; j_gene: TRBJ2-7; abundance: -; CDR3aa: CASIQGNSYEQYF; CDR3nt: TGTGCCAGCATCCAGGGAAACTCCTACGAGCAGTACTTC
d_gene: -; v_gene: TRBV19; j_gene: TRBJ2-2; abundance: -; CDR3aa: CASSMVNPYTGELFF; CDR3nt: TGTGCCAGTAGTATGGTGAACCCCTACACCGGGGAGCTGTTTTTT
d_gene: TRBD1; v_gene: TRBV6-5; j_gene: TRBJ1-3; abundance: -; CDR3aa: CASSPRQGRDTIYF; CDR3nt: TGTGCCAGCAGTCCCCGACAGGGAAGAGACACCATATATTTT
d_gene: -; v_gene: TRBV6-9; j_gene: TRBJ2-2; abundance: -; CDR3aa: CASNRAPGPGELFF; CDR3nt: TGTGCCAGCAATCGGGCCCCTGGTCCCGGGGAGCTGTTTTTT
d_gene: TRBD2; v_gene: TRBV29-1; j_gene: TRBJ2-3; abundance: once; CDR3aa: CSVRVAGGIDTQYF; CDR3nt: TGCAGCGTTCGGGTAGCGGGGGGGATAGATACGCAGTATTTT
d_gene: -; v_gene: TRBV19; j_gene: TRBJ1-2; abundance: few; CDR3aa: CASNRDYGYTF; CDR3nt: TGTGCCAGTAACCGGGATTATGGCTACACCTTC
d_gene: -; v_gene: TRBV15; j_gene: TRBJ1-2; abundance: -; CDR3aa: CATSRDQGQDYGYTF; CDR3nt: TGTGCCACCAGCAGAGACCAGGGGCAGGACTATGGCTACACCTTC
d_gene: -; v_gene: TRBV5-1; j_gene: TRBJ2-2; abundance: once; CDR3aa: CASMKSSDGTGELFF; CDR3nt: TGCGCCAGCATGAAATCCAGCGATGGCACCGGGGAGCTGTTTTTT
d_gene: -; v_gene: TRBV19; j_gene: TRBJ2-6; abundance: -; CDR3aa: CASSGQSSGANVLTF; CDR3nt: TGTGCCAGTAGTGGACAGAGCTCTGGGGCCAACGTCCTGACTTTC
d_gene: TRBD1; v_gene: TRBV11-2; j_gene: TRBJ2-1; abundance: -; CDR3aa: CASSSETGGKNEQFF; CDR3nt: TGTGCCAGCAGCTCGGAGACAGGGGGCAAGAATGAGCAGTTCTTC
d_gene: -; v_gene: TRBV5-1; j_gene: TRBJ2-5; abundance: -; CDR3aa: CASSLGDGPPQETQYF; CDR3nt: TGCGCCAGCAGCTTGGGGGACGGGCCTCCCCAAGAGACCCAGTACTTC
d_gene: TRBD2; v_gene: TRBV9; j_gene: TRBJ2-5; abundance: many; CDR3aa: CASSPFAGRGETQYF; CDR3nt: TGTGCCAGCAGCCCCTTTGCGGGGAGGGGAGAGACCCAGTACTTC
d_gene: -; v_gene: TRBV6-6; j_gene: TRBJ2-5; abundance: many; CDR3aa: CASSSPGYQETQYF; CDR3nt: TGTGCCAGCAGTTCACCAGGGTACCAAGAGACCCAGTACTTC
d_gene: -; v_gene: TRBV10-3; j_gene: TRBJ1-1; abundance: few; CDR3aa: CAIKNANTEAFF; CDR3nt: TGTGCCATCAAGAACGCTAACACTGAAGCTTTCTTT
d_gene: -; v_gene: TRBV7-8; j_gene: TRBJ2-1; abundance: many; CDR3aa: CASSPLAGRTYNEQFF; CDR3nt: TGTGCCAGCAGCCCACTGGCGGGACGGACCTACAATGAGCAGTTCTTC
d_gene: -; v_gene: TRBV7-2; j_gene: TRBJ2-1; abundance: -; CDR3aa: CASRGRRASANEQFF; CDR3nt: TGTGCCAGCAGAGGACGGAGGGCCTCCGCTAATGAGCAGTTCTTC
d_gene: -; v_gene: TRBV28; j_gene: TRBJ2-7; abundance: -; CDR3aa: CASGTLGEGAYEQYF; CDR3nt: TGTGCCAGCGGTACCCTAGGAGAGGGCGCTTACGAGCAGTACTTC
d_gene: -; v_gene: TRBV18; j_gene: TRBJ2-5; abundance: -; CDR3aa: CASSPSFERETQYF; CDR3nt: TGTGCCAGCTCACCCAGTTTTGAGAGGGAGACCCAGTACTTC
d_gene: -; v_gene: TRBV6-5; j_gene: TRBJ1-6; abundance: -; CDR3aa: CASSYGAIGSPLHF; CDR3nt: TGTGCCAGCAGTTACGGTGCTATTGGTTCACCCCTCCACTTT